A selection of T cell receptor beta chains follows, all from one sample in a study of regulatory T cells in long-lasting Graves disease. TCRdb analysed the multiplex PCR reads with MiXCR anew, one entry per CDR3 protein. This table holds 350,000 to 450,000 distinct CDR3 sequences, approximately 15% found once. The sample was also reused in another study, on T cells in Graves' hyperthyroidism and ophthalmopathy.

The starting material was peripheral blood mononuclear cells (PBMCs), obtained at new diagnosis, from a patient treated with antithyroid drugs. All receptors derive from a man in his forties with Graves disease. The CDR3 runs from the conserved cysteine through the conserved F or W. The order of the fields is D gene, V gene, J gene, clone size, CDR3 DNA, CDR3 protein. A D gene is named only where the DNA matches it firmly. Only some rows state a clone size, as once, few, many or a class for expanded clones.

d_call: -; v_call: TRBV29-1; j_call: TRBJ2-7; clone_size: many; cdr3_nt: TGCAGCGTCGAAAAGGACACTAGCTACGAGCAGTACTTC; cdr3_aa: CSVEKDTSYEQYF
d_call: TRBD1; v_call: TRBV10-3; j_call: TRBJ2-7; clone_size: many; cdr3_nt: TGTGCCATCAGGCAACAGGGGAAATCCTACGAGCAGTACTTC; cdr3_aa: CAIRQQGKSYEQYF
d_call: TRBD1; v_call: TRBV7-9; j_call: TRBJ2-7; clone_size: many; cdr3_nt: TGTGCCAGCAGCCCTCAGACAGGGGTCCCCTACGAGCAGTACTTC; cdr3_aa: CASSPQTGVPYEQYF
d_call: -; v_call: TRBV24-1; j_call: TRBJ2-2; clone_size: few; cdr3_nt: TGTGCCACCAGTGTGACCGGGGAGCTGTTTTTT; cdr3_aa: CATSVTGELFF
d_call: TRBD2; v_call: TRBV7-9; j_call: TRBJ2-1; clone_size: few; cdr3_nt: TGTGCCAGCAGCACTTCTAGCGGGGGTTACAATGAGCAGTTCTTC; cdr3_aa: CASSTSSGGYNEQFF
d_call: -; v_call: TRBV18; j_call: TRBJ2-2; clone_size: -; cdr3_nt: TGTGCCAGCTCACCAGCTGCTGGCGGGACCGGGGAGCTGTTTTTT; cdr3_aa: CASSPAAGGTGELFF
d_call: -; v_call: TRBV5-1; j_call: TRBJ1-6; clone_size: many; cdr3_nt: TGCGCCAGCAGCTTGGACGGAGGGGCGGTGTATAATTCACCCCTCCACTTT; cdr3_aa: CASSLDGGAVYNSPLHF
d_call: -; v_call: TRBV6-1; j_call: TRBJ1-4; clone_size: -; cdr3_nt: TGTGCCAGCAGCGGACAGTTTAGTGAAAAACTGTTTTTT; cdr3_aa: CASSGQFSEKLFF
d_call: -; v_call: TRBV16; j_call: TRBJ1-5; clone_size: many; cdr3_nt: TGTGCCAGCAGCCAATCGAGGGCGGAAAGCAATCAGCCCCAGCATTTT; cdr3_aa: CASSQSRAESNQPQHF
d_call: -; v_call: TRBV7-8; j_call: TRBJ1-5; clone_size: few; cdr3_nt: TGTGCCAGCAGCTTAGAGGGGGGGGTAGGATCCGCATGGCCCCAGCATTTT; cdr3_aa: CASSLEGGVGSAWPQHF
d_call: -; v_call: TRBV7-8; j_call: TRBJ2-3; clone_size: many; cdr3_nt: TGTGCCAGCAGCCAAGAACTAGAGTTCCTTAGCACAGATACGCAGTATTTT; cdr3_aa: CASSQELEFLSTDTQYF
d_call: -; v_call: TRBV5-1; j_call: TRBJ1-2; clone_size: many; cdr3_nt: TGCGCCAGCAGCTTGGGACCGAACTATGGCTACACCTTC; cdr3_aa: CASSLGPNYGYTF
d_call: -; v_call: TRBV9; j_call: TRBJ1-2; clone_size: -; cdr3_nt: TGTGCCAGCAGCTCCCCCCGTAGGGGCTATGGCTACACCTTC; cdr3_aa: CASSSPRRGYGYTF
d_call: -; v_call: TRBV12-3/TRBV12-4; j_call: TRBJ1-1; clone_size: -; cdr3_nt: TGTGCCAGCAGTGTTGCAGGAGCCTGGCCCAACGTTGAAGCTTTCTTT; cdr3_aa: CASSVAGAWPNVEAFF
d_call: TRBD2; v_call: TRBV20-1; j_call: TRBJ2-3; clone_size: many; cdr3_nt: TGCAGTGCTAGCCTAGCGGGCACAGATACGCAGTATTTT; cdr3_aa: CSASLAGTDTQYF
d_call: -; v_call: TRBV7-9; j_call: TRBJ2-1; clone_size: few; cdr3_nt: TGTGCCAGCAGCACCAGGGGCAGGGGCCTTTACAATGAGCAGTTCTTC; cdr3_aa: CASSTRGRGLYNEQFF
d_call: -; v_call: TRBV5-1; j_call: TRBJ1-4; clone_size: -; cdr3_nt: TGCGCCAGCAGCTTGGTTGACAGGAACAATGAAAAACTGTTTTTT; cdr3_aa: CASSLVDRNNEKLFF
d_call: TRBD2; v_call: TRBV11-2; j_call: TRBJ2-3; clone_size: -; cdr3_nt: TGTGCCAGCAGCAGCCAAGCGGGGGTAGCAGATACGCAGTATTTT; cdr3_aa: CASSSQAGVADTQYF
d_call: -; v_call: TRBV20-1; j_call: TRBJ1-2; clone_size: many; cdr3_nt: TGCAGTGCTAGATCCCGGACAGCTAACTATGGCTACACCTTC; cdr3_aa: CSARSRTANYGYTF
d_call: -; v_call: TRBV9; j_call: TRBJ1-4; clone_size: few; cdr3_nt: TGTGCCAGCAGCGTAGCCTCCGGGACGGGAGGGGAAAAACTGTTTTTT; cdr3_aa: CASSVASGTGGEKLFF
d_call: -; v_call: TRBV28; j_call: TRBJ2-7; clone_size: -; cdr3_nt: TGTGCCAGCAGTCCTCGCGGTGAGCAGTACTTC; cdr3_aa: CASSPRGEQYF
d_call: -; v_call: TRBV28; j_call: TRBJ1-3; clone_size: -; cdr3_nt: TGTGCCAGCAGCCACAGGGAGAACACCATATATTTT; cdr3_aa: CASSHRENTIYF
d_call: TRBD2; v_call: TRBV12-3/TRBV12-4; j_call: TRBJ2-1; clone_size: -; cdr3_nt: TGTGCCAACATCCCAGGCGGGGGGGCGGATGAGCAGTTCTTC; cdr3_aa: CANIPGGGADEQFF
d_call: -; v_call: TRBV3-1; j_call: TRBJ2-3; clone_size: many; cdr3_nt: TGTGCCAGCAGCGCTCGCGGGACAGCGAGCACAGATACGCAGTATTTT; cdr3_aa: CASSARGTASTDTQYF
d_call: TRBD1; v_call: TRBV28; j_call: TRBJ2-1; clone_size: many; cdr3_nt: TGTGCCAGCAGTTTATGGACAGGGGAAAGCAATGAGCAGTTCTTC; cdr3_aa: CASSLWTGESNEQFF
d_call: -; v_call: TRBV20-1; j_call: TRBJ2-1; clone_size: many; cdr3_nt: TGCAGTGCTAGAGATCTTAAGGGTTGGTCCTACAATGAGCAGTTCTTC; cdr3_aa: CSARDLKGWSYNEQFF
d_call: -; v_call: TRBV2; j_call: TRBJ1-5; clone_size: -; cdr3_nt: TGTGCCAGCAGTGCGGCAGGTCGAAATCAGCCCCAGCATTTT; cdr3_aa: CASSAAGRNQPQHF
d_call: -; v_call: TRBV4-1; j_call: TRBJ2-3; clone_size: -; cdr3_nt: TGCGCCAGCAGCCAACCGACAGACACAGATACGCAGTATTTT; cdr3_aa: CASSQPTDTDTQYF